The rows below give T cell receptor beta chains drawn from one sample of a study of blood T cell repertoires in COVID-19. Assay used: immunoSEQ multiplex PCR; TCRdb lists only in-frame clones, some missing. The sample shows about 440,000 clones, 70% to 90% of them seen only once. Sample: PBMCs or T cells enriched from blood (not recorded which). These receptors were taken from a woman aged 18-29 years with acute COVID-19. Both conserved end residues are part of each CDR3. Fields, in order: J gene, V gene, D gene, clone size, CDR3 protein, CDR3 DNA. The D gene is left open where the match is weak. Clone size is stated in some rows and not others, as once, few, many or a class when expanded.

TRBJ1-4	TRBV4-1	-	-	CASSQGATNEKLFF	TGCGCCAGCAGCCAAGGCGCAACTAATGAAAAACTGTTTTTT
TRBJ1-4	TRBV6-5	-	-	CASSAQGGANEKLFF	TGTGCCAGCAGCGCACAAGGGGGGGCTAATGAAAAACTGTTTTTT
TRBJ1-1	TRBV9	TRBD1	-	CASSATGGTEAFF	TGTGCCAGCAGCGCGACAGGGGGCACTGAAGCTTTCTTT
TRBJ1-1	TRBV6-5	-	-	CASSLHGSDTEAFF	TGTGCCAGCAGCTTACACGGGAGTGACACTGAAGCTTTCTTT
TRBJ2-1	TRBV19	TRBD2	-	CASSIGSGRGYNEQFF	TGTGCCAGTAGTATAGGCAGCGGGAGAGGATACAATGAGCAGTTCTTC
TRBJ2-2	TRBV4-1	-	-	CASSQNQGSGELFF	TGCGCCAGCAGCCAAAACCAGGGGTCCGGGGAGCTGTTTTTT
TRBJ1-1	TRBV29-1	TRBD1	-	CSVDPTGEAFF	TGCAGCGTTGACCCGACAGGGGAAGCTTTCTTT
TRBJ2-5	TRBV5-1	TRBD2	-	CASSIGTSGETQYF	TGCGCCAGCAGCATAGGGACTAGCGGGGAGACCCAGTACTTC
TRBJ2-2	TRBV9	TRBD1	-	CASSVVRTGAGELFF	TGTGCCAGCAGCGTAGTAAGAACAGGGGCCGGGGAGCTGTTTTTT
TRBJ1-1	TRBV7-2	-	-	CASSLGGAPNTEAFF	TGTGCCAGCAGCTTAGGGGGCGCCCCGAACACTGAAGCTTTCTTT
TRBJ2-2	TRBV19	-	-	CASSIGGNTGELFF	TGTGCCAGTAGTATCGGGGGGAACACCGGGGAGCTGTTTTTT
TRBJ2-7	TRBV15	-	-	CATSTGYEQYF	TGTGCCACCAGTACAGGGTACGAGCAGTACTTC
TRBJ1-2	TRBV2	TRBD1	-	CASRPRTGGLNGYTF	TGTGCCAGCAGGCCTAGGACAGGGGGCTTGAATGGCTACACCTTC
TRBJ2-1	TRBV3-1/TRBV3-2	-	once	CASSQDTLGNEQFF	TGTGCCAGCAGCCAAGATACCCTAGGCAATGAGCAGTTCTTC
TRBJ1-5	TRBV20-1	TRBD1	-	CSASSGAGTGGQPQHF	TGCAGTGCTAGTTCTGGGGCCGGGACAGGGGGTCAGCCCCAGCATTTT
TRBJ2-1	TRBV18	TRBD2	-	CASSPPWRGGREQFF	TGTGCCAGCTCACCACCGTGGCGGGGGGGCCGCGAGCAGTTCTTC
TRBJ2-5	TRBV7-8	-	-	CASSPVTGMGVQTQYF	TGTGCCAGCAGCCCGGTCACAGGGATGGGTGTACAGACCCAGTACTTC
TRBJ1-1	TRBV2	-	-	CASPSVDTEAFF	TGTGCCAGTCCCTCGGTGGACACTGAAGCTTTCTTT
TRBJ2-3	TRBV7-9	-	-	CASSQKLAFGGTDTQYF	TGTGCCAGCAGCCAAAAACTAGCTTTTGGGGGCACAGATACGCAGTATTTT
TRBJ2-5	TRBV3-1/TRBV3-2	TRBD1	-	CAGSQGGTGERETQYF	TGTGCCGGCAGCCAAGGAGGGACAGGGGAACGAGAGACCCAGTACTTC
TRBJ2-5	TRBV11-3	-	once	CASSFGGETQYF	TGTGCCAGCAGCTTTGGCGGGGAGACCCAGTACTTC
TRBJ2-1	TRBV19	TRBD1	-	CATTRSGQAYNEQFF	TGTGCCACCACTCGGTCAGGACAGGCCTACAATGAGCAGTTCTTC
TRBJ1-5	TRBV20-1	TRBD1	-	CSASRDRNQPQHF	TGCAGTGCTAGTCGGGACAGAAATCAGCCCCAGCATTTT
TRBJ2-5	TRBV18	-	once	CASSKQVGGIQETQYF	TGTGCCAGCTCGAAACAAGTCGGAGGGATCCAAGAGACCCAGTACTTC
TRBJ1-6	TRBV18	-	-	CASSPGAGDSPLHF	TGTGCCAGCTCACCGGGGGCAGGCGATTCACCCCTCCACTTT
TRBJ2-1	TRBV29-1	-	few	CSVDLVFGVNEQFF	TGCAGCGTTGACCTAGTGTTTGGAGTGAATGAGCAGTTCTTC
TRBJ2-1	TRBV7-9	-	-	CASSFQAWDNEQFF	TGTGCCAGCAGCTTTCAGGCATGGGACAATGAGCAGTTCTTC
TRBJ2-5	TRBV6-5	-	-	CASSTLRETQYF	TGTGCCAGCAGTACACTACGAGAGACCCAGTACTTC
TRBJ2-2	TRBV3-1/TRBV3-2	-	-	CASSQVGTPTGELFF	TGTGCCAGCAGCCAAGTCGGGACTCCAACTGGGGAGCTGTTTTTT